A selection of T cell receptor beta chains follows, all from one sample in a study of cytomegalovirus exposure and HLA in healthy donors. The protocol was immunoSEQ multiplex PCR, while the TCRdb copy is restricted to in-frame clones and leaves out a portion. The sample holds hundreds of thousands of clones, around 80% seen once. The specimen was PBMCs. The receptors were sampled from a boy younger than 18 in good health and CMV-seronegative. The CDR3 runs from the conserved cysteine through the conserved F or W. D genes are given only for firm matches. Expanded clones get a size class; other rows say once, few or many, or leave the size out.

>TRBV7-9|-|-|TRBJ1-1
CASSRGQTLNTEAFF
TGTGCCAGCAGCAGAGGACAAACCCTGAACACTGAAGCTTTCTTT
>TRBV5-8|-|-|TRBJ1-1
CASSLTRGTEAFF
TGTGCCAGCAGCTTGACGCGCGGCACTGAAGCTTTCTTT
>TRBV4-1|-|TRBD2|TRBJ2-3
CASSQGLAGGYTDTQYF
TGCGCCAGCAGCCAAGGTCTAGCGGGGGGATACACAGATACGCAGTATTTT
>TRBV7-3|-|-|TRBJ1-4
CASSLTTLSTQFPNEKLFF
TGTGCCAGCAGCTTAACAACGCTTTCAACTCAATTCCCAAATGAAAAACTGTTTTTT
>TRBV13|-|TRBD1|TRBJ1-1
CASSLDGWDRGDSMNTEAFF
TGTGCCAGCAGCTTAGATGGGTGGGACAGGGGAGACTCAATGAACACTGAAGCTTTCTTT
>TRBV30|-|-|TRBJ1-1
CAWSARRGTTEAFF
TGTGCCTGGAGTGCACGCAGGGGAACAACTGAAGCTTTCTTT
>TRBV29-1|-|TRBD1|TRBJ1-2
CSVDRQGGTGYTF
TGCAGCGTTGACCGCCAGGGGGGTACGGGCTACACCTTC
>TRBV10-2|-|-|TRBJ1-3
CASGADAGNTIYF
TGCGCCAGCGGAGCAGACGCTGGAAACACCATATATTTT
>TRBV10-2|-|-|TRBJ1-1
CASSERRTWGTEAFF
TGCGCCAGCAGTGAAAGGAGGACTTGGGGTACTGAAGCTTTCTTT
>TRBV7-6|-|-|TRBJ1-1
CASSLAVTRQREDTEAFF
TGTGCCAGCAGCTTAGCGGTTACCCGGCAGAGGGAGGACACTGAAGCTTTCTTT
>TRBV5-8|once|TRBD2|TRBJ2-5
CASRAGLAGGLETQYF
TGTGCCAGCAGGGCAGGACTAGCGGGAGGGTTAGAGACCCAGTACTTC
>TRBV11-3|-|-|TRBJ1-2
CASSLGAGTVGPPPF
TGTGCCAGCAGCCTAGGGGCGGGCACCGTAGGACCTCCTCCATTC
>TRBV7-9|-|-|TRBJ1-1
CSSRPPNSPTSANPEAFF
TGTTCCAGCAGACCACCTAACAGCCCGACATCGGCGAACCCTGAAGCTTTCTTT
>TRBV9|-|TRBD1|TRBJ2-7
CASSVAPGQGGEQYF
TGTGCCAGCAGCGTTGCCCCGGGACAGGGTGGCGAGCAGTACTTC
>TRBV9|-|TRBD1|TRBJ1-1
CASSSSRRQGSMNTEAFF
TGTGCCAGCAGCTCAAGCCGAAGACAGGGGAGCATGAACACTGAAGCTTTCTTT
>TRBV9|-|TRBD1|TRBJ2-2
CASSVGQGSTGELFF
TGTGCCAGCAGCGTAGGACAGGGAAGCACCGGGGAGCTGTTTTTT
>TRBV2|-|-|TRBJ1-5
CAGGTGRESNQPQHF
TGTGCCGGTGGAACGGGGAGGGAGAGCAATCAGCCCCAGCATTTT
>TRBV30|-|TRBD2|TRBJ2-7
CAWRDGLAGGYEQYF
TGTGCCTGGAGGGACGGACTAGCGGGAGGCTACGAGCAGTACTTC
>TRBV6-1|once|TRBD2|TRBJ2-4
CASRSRTSGVGIQYF
TGTGCCAGCAGGTCCCGGACTAGCGGCGTGGGCATTCAGTACTTC
>TRBV7-8|-|TRBD2|TRBJ2-5
CASSFPGLAGAYF
TGTGCCAGCAGCTTCCCAGGACTAGCGGGAGCGTACTTC
>TRBV6-4|-|TRBD2|TRBJ2-3
CASSGDYNTDTQYF
TGTGCCAGCAGTGGGGACTACAACACAGATACGCAGTATTTT
>TRBV6-5|-|-|TRBJ1-1
CASSSQDSCKAFF
TGTGCCAGCAGTTCCCAGGACAGTTGTAAAGCTTTCTTT
>TRBV5-6|-|TRBD2|TRBJ2-2
CASSWEGYTGELFF
TGTGCCAGCAGCTGGGAGGGATACACCGGGGAGCTGTTTTTT
>TRBV19|-|-|TRBJ1-6
CASTGLVSGNSPLHF
TGTGCCAGTACTGGACTCGTGTCAGGCAATTCACCCCTCCACTTT
>TRBV5-1|-|-|TRBJ2-1
CASSLGQNEQFF
TGCGCCAGCAGCTTGGGGCAAAATGAGCAGTTCTTC
>TRBV19|-|TRBD1|TRBJ2-7
CASSLRQGYEQYF
TGTGCCAGTAGTCTAAGACAGGGCTACGAGCAGTACTTC
>TRBV30|-|-|TRBJ1-3
CAWSVSGRNTIYF
TGTGCCTGGAGTGTCAGCGGGCGAAACACCATATATTTT
>TRBV5-1|-|TRBD2|TRBJ2-2
CASSLARTSTGELFF
TGCGCCAGCAGCTTGGCACGGACTAGCACCGGGGAGCTGTTTTTT
>TRBV6-1|few|TRBD1|TRBJ1-6
CASRGTGENSPLHF
TGTGCCAGCAGGGGGACAGGGGAGAATTCACCCCTCCACTTT
>TRBV12-1|-|-|TRBJ1-6
CASSSLWGHNSPLHF
TGTGCCAGCAGTTCCTTGTGGGGCCATAATTCACCCCTCCACTTT
>TRBV30|-|-|TRBJ1-4
CAWTSRAFNEKLFF
TGTGCCTGGACCTCGCGGGCATTCAATGAAAAACTGTTTTTT
>TRBV6-5|once|-|TRBJ2-1
CASSARTGYNEQFF
TGTGCCAGCAGTGCCCGGACTGGGTACAATGAGCAGTTCTTC
>TRBV7-6|few|-|TRBJ1-1
CASSLDPGGRGENAFF
TGTGCCAGCAGCTTAGACCCCGGTGGGCGCGGGGAAAATGCTTTCTTT
>TRBV29-1|-|-|TRBJ1-2
CSVEDPRTVYGYTF
TGCAGCGTTGAAGATCCCCGGACAGTCTATGGCTACACCTTC
>TRBV6-6|-|-|TRBJ2-3
CASSPTRDTQYF
TGTGCCAGCAGTCCAACGAGGGATACGCAGTATTTT
>TRBV5-4|-|-|TRBJ2-5
CASSRLTSSEGTQYF
TGTGCCAGCAGCCGCCTGACTAGTTCAGAAGGGACCCAGTACTTC
>TRBV27|-|TRBD2|TRBJ2-2
CASSLSVSGGVYGELFF
TGTGCCAGCAGTTTATCCGTTAGCGGGGGAGTTTACGGGGAGCTGTTTTTT
>TRBV4-1|-|TRBD1|TRBJ1-5
CASSPGTGATSRQPQHF
TGCGCCAGCAGCCCAGGGACAGGGGCGACGAGTCGTCAGCCCCAGCATTTT
>TRBV4-1|-|-|TRBJ2-7
CASSQDPSNRKTFEQYF
TGCGCCAGCAGCCAAGATCCAAGCAACAGGAAGACGTTCGAGCAGTACTTC
>TRBV5-1|-|TRBD1|TRBJ2-7
CASSSTHIRTGPFYEQYF
TGCGCCAGCAGCAGCACCCATATAAGGACAGGGCCCTTCTACGAGCAGTACTTC
>TRBV19|-|TRBD2|TRBJ2-5
CASSILAGQETQYF
TGTGCCAGTAGTATACTAGCGGGGCAAGAGACCCAGTACTTC
>TRBV21-1|-|-|TRBJ2-7
CASSKGVMETGKNYEQYF
TGTGCCAGCAGCAAAGGGGTTATGGAGACAGGGAAGAACTACGAGCAGTACTTC
>TRBV10-2|-|-|TRBJ1-1
CASSEQGNTEAFF
TGCGCCAGCAGTGAACAGGGGAACACTGAAGCTTTCTTT
>TRBV6-1|-|-|TRBJ1-2
CASSEGQGANYGYTF
TGTGCCAGCAGTGAAGGGCAGGGCGCTAACTATGGCTACACCTTC
>TRBV6-1|-|-|TRBJ2-1
CASSETARRRLF
TGTGCCAGCAGTGAAACGGCGCGCCGGCGGCTCTTC
>TRBV5-4|few|-|TRBJ2-1
CASSVPLDRQGEQFF
TGTGCCAGCAGCGTTCCGTTAGACAGGCAAGGTGAGCAGTTCTTC
>TRBV7-8|-|-|TRBJ2-3
CASSLVVTGRDTQYF
TGTGCCAGCAGCTTAGTCGTTACGGGTCGGGATACGCAGTATTTT
>TRBV9|few|TRBD2|TRBJ2-5
CASSVATSGGQETQYF
TGTGCCAGCAGCGTAGCCACTAGCGGGGGTCAAGAGACCCAGTACTTC